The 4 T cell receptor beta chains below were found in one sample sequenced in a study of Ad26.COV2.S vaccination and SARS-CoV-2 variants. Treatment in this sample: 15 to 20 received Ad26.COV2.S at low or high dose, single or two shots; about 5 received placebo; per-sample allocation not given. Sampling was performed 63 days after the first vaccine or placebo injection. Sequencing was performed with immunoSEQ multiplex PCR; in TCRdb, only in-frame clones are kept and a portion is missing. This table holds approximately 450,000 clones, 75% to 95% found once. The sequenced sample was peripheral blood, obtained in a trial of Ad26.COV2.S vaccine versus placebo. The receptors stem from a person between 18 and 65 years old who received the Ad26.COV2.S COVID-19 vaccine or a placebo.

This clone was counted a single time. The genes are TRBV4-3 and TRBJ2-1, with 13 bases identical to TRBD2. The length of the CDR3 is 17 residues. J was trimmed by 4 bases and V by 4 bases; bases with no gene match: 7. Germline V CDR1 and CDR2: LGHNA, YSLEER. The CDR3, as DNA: TGCGCCAGCAGCCGTACTAGCGGGAGGGCCCGGTACAATGAGCAGTTCTTC. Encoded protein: CASSRTSGRARYNEQFF.

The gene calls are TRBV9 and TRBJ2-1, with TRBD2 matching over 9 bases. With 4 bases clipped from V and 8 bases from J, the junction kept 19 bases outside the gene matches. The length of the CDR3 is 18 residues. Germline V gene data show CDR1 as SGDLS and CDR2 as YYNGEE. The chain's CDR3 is CASSFTSRGSGSGDEQFF. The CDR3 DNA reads TGTGCCAGCAGCTTTACTTCCCGGGGTAGCGGGAGCGGGGATGAGCAGTTCTTC.

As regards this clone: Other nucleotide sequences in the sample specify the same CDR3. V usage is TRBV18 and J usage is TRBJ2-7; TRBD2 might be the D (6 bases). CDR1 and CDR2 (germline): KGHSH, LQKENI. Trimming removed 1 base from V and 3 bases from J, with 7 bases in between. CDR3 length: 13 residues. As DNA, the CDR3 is TGTGCCAGCTCACCACTCGGGGGCTACGAGCAGTACTTC. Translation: CASSPLGGYEQYF.

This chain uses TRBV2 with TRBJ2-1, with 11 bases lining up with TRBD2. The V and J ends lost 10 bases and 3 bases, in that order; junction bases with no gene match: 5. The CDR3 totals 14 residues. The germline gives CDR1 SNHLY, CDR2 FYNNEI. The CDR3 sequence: CATVAGGGYNEQFF. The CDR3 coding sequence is TGTGCCACCGTAGCGGGAGGGGGCTACAATGAGCAGTTCTTC.